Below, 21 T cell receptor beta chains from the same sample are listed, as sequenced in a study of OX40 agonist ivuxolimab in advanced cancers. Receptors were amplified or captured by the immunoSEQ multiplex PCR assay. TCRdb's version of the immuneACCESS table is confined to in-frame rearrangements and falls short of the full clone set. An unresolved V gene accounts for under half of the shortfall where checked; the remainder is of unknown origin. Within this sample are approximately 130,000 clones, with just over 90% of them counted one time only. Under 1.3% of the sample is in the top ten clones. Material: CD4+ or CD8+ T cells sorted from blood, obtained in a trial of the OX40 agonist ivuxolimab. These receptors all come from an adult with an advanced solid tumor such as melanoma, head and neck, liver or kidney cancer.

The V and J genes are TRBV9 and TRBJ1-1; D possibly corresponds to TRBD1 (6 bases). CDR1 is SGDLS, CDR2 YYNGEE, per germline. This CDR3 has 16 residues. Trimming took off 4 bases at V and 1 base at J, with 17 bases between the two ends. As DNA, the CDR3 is TGTGCCAGCAGCCCTTCGCCGACAGGCGAGAACACTGAAGCTTTCTTT. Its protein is CASSPSPTGENTEAFF.

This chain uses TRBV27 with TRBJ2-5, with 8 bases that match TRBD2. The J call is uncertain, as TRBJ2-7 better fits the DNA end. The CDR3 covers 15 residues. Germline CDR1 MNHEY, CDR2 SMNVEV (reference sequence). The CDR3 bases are TGTGCCAGCAGTTTAAAACCTAGCGGGCTATACGAGCAGTACTTC. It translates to CASSLKPSGLYEQYF.

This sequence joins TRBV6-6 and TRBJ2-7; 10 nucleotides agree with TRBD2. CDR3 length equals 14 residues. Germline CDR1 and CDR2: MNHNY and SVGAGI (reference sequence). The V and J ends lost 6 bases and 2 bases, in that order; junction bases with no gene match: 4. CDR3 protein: CASRRTSGAYEQYF. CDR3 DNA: TGTGCCAGCAGGCGGACTAGCGGAGCCTACGAGCAGTACTTC.

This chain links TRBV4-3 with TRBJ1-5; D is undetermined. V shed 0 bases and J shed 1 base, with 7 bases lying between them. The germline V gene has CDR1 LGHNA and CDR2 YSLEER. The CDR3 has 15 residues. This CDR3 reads CASSQDGKSNQPQHF. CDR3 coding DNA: TGCGCCAGCAGCCAAGATGGGAAGAGCAATCAGCCCCAGCATTTT.

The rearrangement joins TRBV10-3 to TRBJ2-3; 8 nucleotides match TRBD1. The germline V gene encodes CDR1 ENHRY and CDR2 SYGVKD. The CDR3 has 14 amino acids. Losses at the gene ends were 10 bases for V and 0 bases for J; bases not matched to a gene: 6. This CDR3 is CATAGTGSTDTQYF. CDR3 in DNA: TGTGCCACCGCTGGGACAGGAAGCACAGATACGCAGTATTTT.

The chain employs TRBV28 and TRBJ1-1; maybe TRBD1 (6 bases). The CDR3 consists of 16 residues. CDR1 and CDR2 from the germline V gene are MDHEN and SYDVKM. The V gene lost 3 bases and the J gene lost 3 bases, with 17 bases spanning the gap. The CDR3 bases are TGTGCCAGCAGTTTCACGGGGGGGGCGCGGTACACTGAAGCTTTCTTT. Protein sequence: CASSFTGGARYTEAFF.

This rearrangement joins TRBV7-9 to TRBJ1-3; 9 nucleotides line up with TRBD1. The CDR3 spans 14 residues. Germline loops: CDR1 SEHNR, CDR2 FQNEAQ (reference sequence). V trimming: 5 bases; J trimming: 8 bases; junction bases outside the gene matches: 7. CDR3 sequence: CASSLQGAGDTIYF. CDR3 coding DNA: TGTGCCAGCAGCCTACAGGGGGCAGGGGACACCATATATTTT. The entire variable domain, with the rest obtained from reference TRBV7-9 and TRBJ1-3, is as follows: DTGVSQNPRHKITKRGQNVTFRCDPISEHNRLYWYRQTLGQGPEFLTYFQNEAQLEKSRLLSDRFSAERPKGSFSTLEIQRTEQGDSAMYLCASSLQGAGDTIYFGEGSWLTVV.

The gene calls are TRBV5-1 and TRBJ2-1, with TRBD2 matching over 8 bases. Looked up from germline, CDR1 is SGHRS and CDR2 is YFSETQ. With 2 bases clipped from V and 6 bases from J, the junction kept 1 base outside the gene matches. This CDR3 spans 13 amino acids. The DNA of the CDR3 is TGCGCCAGCAGCTTTGCGGGAGGCAATGAGCAGTTCTTC. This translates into CASSFAGGNEQFF.

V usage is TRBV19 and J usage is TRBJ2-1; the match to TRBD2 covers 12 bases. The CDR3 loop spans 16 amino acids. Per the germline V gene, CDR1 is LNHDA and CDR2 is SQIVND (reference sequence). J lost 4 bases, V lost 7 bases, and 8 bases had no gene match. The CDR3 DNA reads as TGTGCCAGTAAAAACCTAGCGGGGGGGGAATACAATGAGCAGTTCTTC. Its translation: CASKNLAGGEYNEQFF.

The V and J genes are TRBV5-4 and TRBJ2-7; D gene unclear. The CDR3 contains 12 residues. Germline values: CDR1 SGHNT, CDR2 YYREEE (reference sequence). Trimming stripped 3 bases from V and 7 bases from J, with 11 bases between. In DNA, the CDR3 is TGTGCCAGCAGCTCGCGGACCCGGGAGCAGTACTTC. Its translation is CASSSRTREQYF.

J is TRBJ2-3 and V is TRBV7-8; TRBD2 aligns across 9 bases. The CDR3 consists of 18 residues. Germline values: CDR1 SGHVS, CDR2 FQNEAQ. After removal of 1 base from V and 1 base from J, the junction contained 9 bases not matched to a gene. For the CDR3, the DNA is TGTGCCAGCAGCTTAGTTAGCGGGGGCCTCGGGGGCACAGATACGCAGTATTTT. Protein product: CASSLVSGGLGGTDTQYF.

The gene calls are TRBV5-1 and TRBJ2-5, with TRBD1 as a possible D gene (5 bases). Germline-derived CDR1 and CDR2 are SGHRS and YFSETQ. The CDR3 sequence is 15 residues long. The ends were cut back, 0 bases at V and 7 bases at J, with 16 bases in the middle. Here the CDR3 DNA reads TGCGCCAGCAGCTTGGCCGAGGCCCTCCAGGGGACCCAGTACTTC. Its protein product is CASSLAEALQGTQYF.

CDR3 protein: CASGLYTGVGGNTIYF. The DNA of the CDR3 is TGCGCCAGCGGACTATATACAGGAGTCGGAGGAAACACCATATATTTT. The rearrangement joins TRBV10-2 to TRBJ1-3, with a possible D match to TRBD1 (5 bases). The ends were cut back, 8 bases at V and 4 bases at J, with 21 bases in the middle. Germline CDR1 WSHSY, CDR2 SAAADI. The CDR3 loop spans 16 amino acids.

CDR3 coding DNA: TGTGCCAGCAGCCCCGGCGACAGGTCGAGCTCCTACGAGCAGTACTTC. Translated: CASSPGDRSSSYEQYF. This chain links TRBV7-9 with TRBJ2-7; TRBD1 is a possible D gene (6 bases). Trimming removed 5 bases from V and 0 bases from J, with 17 bases in between. CDR3 length: 16 residues. CDR1 and CDR2 from the germline V gene are SEHNR and FQNEAQ (reference sequence). Filled out from reference TRBV7-9 and TRBJ2-7, the complete variable domain reads DTGVSQNPRHKITKRGQNVTFRCDPISEHNRLYWYRQTLGQGPEFLTYFQNEAQLEKSRLLSDRFSAERPKGSFSTLEIQRTEQGDSAMYLCASSPGDRSSSYEQYFGPGTRLTVT.

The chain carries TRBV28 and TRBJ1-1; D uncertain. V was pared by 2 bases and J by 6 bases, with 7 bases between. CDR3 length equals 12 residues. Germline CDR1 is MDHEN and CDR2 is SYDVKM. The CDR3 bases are TGTGCCAGCAGTTTAAGAAGGGCTGAAGCTTTCTTT. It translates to CASSLRRAEAFF.

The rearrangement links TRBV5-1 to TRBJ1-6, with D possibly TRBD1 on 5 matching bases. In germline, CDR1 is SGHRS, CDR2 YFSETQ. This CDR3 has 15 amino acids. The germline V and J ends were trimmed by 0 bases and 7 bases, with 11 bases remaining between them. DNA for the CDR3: TGCGCCAGCAGCTTGGAAAGGGGTGGGAATTCACCCCTCCACTTT. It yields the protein CASSLERGGNSPLHF.

CDR3 in DNA: TGTGCCAGCAGCTTAAGGCCAACTAGCCTATACGAGCAGTACTTC. It encodes CASSLRPTSLYEQYF. V usage is TRBV7-3 and J usage is TRBJ2-7, with a possible D match to TRBD2 (6 bases). The CDR3 consists of 15 residues. Germline CDR1 SGHTA, CDR2 FQGTGA. Trimming shortened V by 1 base and J by 4 bases, and 14 bases separated the two germline ends.

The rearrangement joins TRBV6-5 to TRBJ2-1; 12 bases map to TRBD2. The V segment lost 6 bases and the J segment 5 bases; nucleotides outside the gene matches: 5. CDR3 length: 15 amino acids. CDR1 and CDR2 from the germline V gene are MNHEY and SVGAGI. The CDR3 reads CASSHLAGGNNEQFF. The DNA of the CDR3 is TGTGCCAGCAGCCACCTAGCGGGAGGGAACAATGAGCAGTTCTTC.

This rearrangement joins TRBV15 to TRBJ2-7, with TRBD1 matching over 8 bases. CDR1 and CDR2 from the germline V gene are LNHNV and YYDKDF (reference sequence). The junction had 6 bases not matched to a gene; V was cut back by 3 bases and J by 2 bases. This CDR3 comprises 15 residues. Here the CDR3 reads CATSSGQGRPYEQYF. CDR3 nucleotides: TGTGCCACCAGCAGCGGACAGGGCCGACCCTACGAGCAGTACTTC.

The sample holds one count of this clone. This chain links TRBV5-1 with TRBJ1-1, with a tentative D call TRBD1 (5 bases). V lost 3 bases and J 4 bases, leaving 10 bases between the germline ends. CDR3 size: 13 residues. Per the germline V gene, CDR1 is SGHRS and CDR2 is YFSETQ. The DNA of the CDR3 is TGCGCCAGCAGCTCGCACGGGGCCACTGAAGCTTTCTTT. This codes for CASSSHGATEAFF.

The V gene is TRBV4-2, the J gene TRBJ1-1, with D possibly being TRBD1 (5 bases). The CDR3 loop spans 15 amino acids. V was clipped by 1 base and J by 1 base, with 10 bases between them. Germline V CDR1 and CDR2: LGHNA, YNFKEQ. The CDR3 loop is CASSQAVGENTEAFF. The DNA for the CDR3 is TGTGCCAGCAGCCAAGCCGTAGGGGAGAACACTGAAGCTTTCTTT.